Each of the 21 T cell receptor beta chains below was sequenced from the same sample in a study of identical twins. From the 5' RACE reads, TCRdb called clonotypes with MiXCR, one entry per CDR3 protein. The sample comprises around 550,000 distinct CDR3 sequences, 12% to 15% of which are singletons, and around 0.48% rests with the top ten. This sample also appeared in a second study, on yellow fever vaccine responses in identical twins.

The specimen was CD4+ T cells sorted from blood. The receptors originated from a woman under 30 in good health.

This clonotype has a handful of counts. The gene calls are TRBV7-8 and TRBJ2-4; D is unclear. The ends were cut back, 3 bases at V and 0 bases at J, with 12 bases in the middle. The CDR3 loop spans 16 amino acids. Germline V gene data show CDR1 as SGHVS and CDR2 as FQNEAQ. This chain's CDR3 is CASSFSEILAKNIQYF. Written as DNA, the CDR3 is TGTGCCAGCAGCTTCAGCGAGATACTAGCCAAAAACATTCAGTACTTC.

V gene TRBV5-1 combines with J gene TRBJ2-1; 12 bases are shared with TRBD2. V dropped 2 bases and J dropped 10; count of bases not matched to a gene: 7. The CDR3 is 15 amino acids. Germline lookup yields CDR1 SGHRS and CDR2 YFSETQ. CDR3 nucleotides: TGCGCCAGCAGCTTAACTAGCGGGAGGATCAACGAGCAGTTCTTC. It codes for CASSLTSGRINEQFF.

This clonotype has only a few counts. This chain uses TRBV28 with TRBJ2-7, with TRBD2 matching over 10 bases. Germline CDR1 MDHEN, CDR2 SYDVKM. This CDR3 comprises 16 residues. V dropped 2 bases and J dropped 2; count of bases not matched to a gene: 6. The CDR3 region has the DNA TGTGCCAGCAGTTTAACTAGCGGGACTGTAACCTACGAGCAGTACTTC. Translation: CASSLTSGTVTYEQYF.

In its sample, this clonotype was seen many times. The rearrangement uses TRBV3-1 and TRBJ2-7; 14 bases are a match to TRBD2. Germline-derived CDR1 and CDR2 are LGHDT and YNNKEL (reference sequence). The V segment lost 0 bases and the J segment 5 bases; nucleotides outside the gene matches: 9. The CDR3 totals 18 residues. In DNA, the CDR3 is TGTGCCAGCAGCCAAGATGACGGGAGACTAGCGGGGGGGCACGAGCAGTACGTC. Its protein product is CASSQDDGRLAGGHEQYV.

V gene TRBV2 combines with J gene TRBJ1-2; TRBD1 aligns across 7 bases. Trimming at V came to 6 bases and at J to 4 bases, leaving 8 bases not matched to a gene. CDR3 size: 14 residues. Per germline, CDR1 SNHLY and CDR2 FYNNEI. The CDR3 bases are TGTGCCAGCAGGTCCGGGACAGTGTTCTATGGCTACACCTTC. It specifies CASRSGTVFYGYTF.

This clonotype was seen a few times. V and J are TRBV18 and TRBJ2-1, with D possibly being TRBD1 (5 bases). Per the germline V gene, CDR1 is KGHSH and CDR2 is LQKENI. The CDR3 loop spans 15 amino acids. V lost 5 bases and J 8 bases, leaving 19 bases between the germline ends. This chain's CDR3 is CASSATDGKGYEQFF. Written as DNA, the CDR3 is TGTGCCAGCTCAGCCACGGACGGCAAGGGGTATGAGCAGTTCTTC.

This clonotype was observed many times. This chain uses TRBV7-2 with TRBJ1-1; 8 bases line up with TRBD1. Germline V gene lookup returns CDR1 SGHTA and CDR2 FQGNSA. The CDR3 has 15 amino acids. V gave up 5 bases and J gave up 0 bases; unmatched junction bases: 5. The CDR3 DNA is TGTGCCAGCAGCCCTGGGACAGGAATGAACACTGAAGCTTTCTTT. It codes for CASSPGTGMNTEAFF.

V gene TRBV6-2 or TRBV6-3 combines with J gene TRBJ2-1, with 11 bases matching TRBD2. The germline V gene encodes CDR1 MNHEY and CDR2 SVGEGT. V gave up 6 bases and J gave up 8 bases; unmatched junction bases: 12. The CDR3 extends over 16 amino acids. The CDR3 DNA sequence: TGTGCCAGCAGCCCGGGGCCGGGACTAGCGGAGTATGAGCAGTTCTTC. Translation: CASSPGPGLAEYEQFF.

The V call is TRBV6-4, the J call TRBJ2-2; D is uncertain. The ends were cut back, 10 bases at V and 3 bases at J, with 15 bases in the middle. The germline CDR1 and CDR2 sequences are MRHNA and SNTAGT. The CDR3 is made up of 14 amino acids. DNA of the CDR3: TGTGCCACCAGCTCCCACAGAGACACCGGGGAGCTGTTTTTT. Its translation is CATSSHRDTGELFF.

The V call is TRBV6-1, the J call TRBJ1-1; D remains unclear. V was cut by 8 bases and J by 3 bases, with 19 bases left in between. The CDR3 is made up of 15 amino acids. Germline-derived CDR1 and CDR2 are MNHNS and SASEGT. CDR3: CASRAVLKKDTEAFF. The DNA of the CDR3 is TGTGCCAGCCGAGCGGTACTAAAGAAGGACACTGAAGCTTTCTTT.

This chain connects TRBV10-2 to TRBJ2-7; 7 bases map to TRBD2. The germline CDR1 and CDR2 sequences are WSHSY and SAAADI. The CDR3 sequence is 16 residues long. Trimming removed 6 bases from V and 3 bases from J; junction bases left unmatched: 14. Here the CDR3 DNA reads TGCGCCAGCAGGAAGGGAGGGAGCAGATTTCTCTACGAGCAGTACTTC. It yields the protein CASRKGGSRFLYEQYF.

This clonotype was observed a single time. CDR3 in DNA: TGTGCCAGCAGCCCCGTCCGGGATGAGCAGTTCTTC. Its translation: CASSPVRDEQFF. The rearrangement links TRBV2 to TRBJ2-1; D is unclear. Between the trimmed V and J ends, which lost 6 bases and 8 bases, there was a span of 11 bases. The CDR3 totals 12 residues. The germline V gene has CDR1 SNHLY and CDR2 FYNNEI.

The rearrangement joins TRBV6-6 to TRBJ2-3; possible D gene TRBD2, 6 bases. Germline assignment: CDR1 MNHNY and CDR2 SVGAGI (reference sequence). V dropped 6 bases and J dropped 8 bases, with 15 bases sitting between them. The CDR3 is 13 amino acids. The CDR3 loop reads CASRTTSSGTQYF. Here the CDR3 DNA reads TGTGCCAGCAGAACGACTAGTTCGGGTACGCAGTATTTT.

This clonotype was detected ten times or more. The chain combines TRBV24-1 with TRBJ2-2; 9 positions agree with TRBD1. The CDR3 is 17 residues long. The junction had 6 bases not matched to a gene; V was cut back by 0 bases and J by 5 bases. Germline CDR1 and CDR2: KGHDR and SFDVKD. The CDR3 region has the DNA TGTGCCACCAGTGATTTGCCCGGGACAGGGCGGACCGGGGAGCTGTTTTTT. Its translation: CATSDLPGTGRTGELFF.

The sample holds a few counts of this clonotype. J is TRBJ1-1 and V is TRBV29-1; D unresolved. The CDR3 spans 12 residues. CDR1 and CDR2 from the germline V gene are SQVTM and ANQGSEA. Trimming cost V 6 bases and J 4 bases, with 12 bases left between them. Written as DNA, the CDR3 is TGCAGCGTAAAGGTAGTGGGCACTGAAGCTTTCTTT. This codes for CSVKVVGTEAFF.

This chain links TRBV12-3 or TRBV12-4 with TRBJ1-2; a weak D match, TRBD1 (6 bases). V lost 7 bases and J 4 bases, leaving 16 bases between the germline ends. CDR3 size: 14 residues. CDR3 region: CASTKQGVSYGYTF. CDR3 DNA sequence: TGTGCCAGCACTAAACAGGGAGTGAGCTATGGCTACACCTTC.

This clonotype has at least ten counts. V and J are TRBV29-1 and TRBJ2-3; D remains unclear. Germline-derived CDR1 and CDR2 are SQVTM and ANQGSEA. The CDR3 consists of 11 residues. The V and J ends lost 4 bases and 2 bases respectively, with 4 bases between them. The CDR3 nucleotides read TGCAGCGTTGCGAACACAGATACGCAGTATTTT. Residues: CSVANTDTQYF.

This clonotype was seen only a few times. The rearrangement uses TRBV7-8 and TRBJ2-5; 8 nucleotides align to TRBD1. Trimming at V came to 3 bases and at J to 2 bases, leaving 8 bases not matched to a gene. Germline V gives CDR1 SGHVS, CDR2 FQNEAQ. The CDR3 runs 16 residues. This CDR3 reads CASSFMARGLQETQYF. The CDR3 DNA is TGTGCCAGCAGCTTTATGGCCAGGGGGCTTCAAGAGACCCAGTACTTC.

The chain uses TRBV24-1 and TRBJ2-2; D perhaps matches TRBD2 (5 bases). V gave up 7 bases and J gave up 0 bases, with 5 bases separating them. The V gene's germline CDR1 is KGHDR and CDR2 SFDVKD. The CDR3 has 13 residues. This CDR3 is CATRGANTGELFF. In DNA form, the CDR3 reads TGTGCCACCAGGGGAGCGAACACCGGGGAGCTGTTTTTT.

V gene TRBV7-9 combines with J gene TRBJ1-5; D is uncertain. V was trimmed by 0 bases and J by 12 bases, leaving 12 bases between them. The germline V gene encodes CDR1 SEHNR and CDR2 FQNEAQ (reference sequence). This CDR3 has 13 amino acids. CDR3 sequence reads: CASSLASESGQHF. The CDR3 coding sequence is TGTGCCAGCAGCTTAGCATCCGAAAGCGGCCAGCATTTT.

This clonotype was seen a handful of times. The chain couples TRBV5-1 to TRBJ2-1; 7 nucleotides line up with TRBD2. This CDR3 has 14 residues. Germline CDR1 and CDR2: SGHRS and YFSETQ. The junction had 5 bases not matched to a gene; V was cut back by 0 bases and J by 8 bases. CDR3 protein: CASSLGGSIDEQFF. In DNA, the CDR3 is TGCGCCAGCAGCTTGGGCGGGAGCATCGATGAGCAGTTCTTC.